This TCR beta chain came from a study of OX40 agonist ivuxolimab in advanced cancers. This clone was picked up a small number of times. The CDR3 runs to 13 residues. CDR1 and CDR2 (germline): SGHTA, FQGNSA. V shed 1 base and J shed 7 bases, with 8 bases lying between them. Repertoires were generated with immunoSEQ multiplex PCR, while TCRdb's copy carries only in-frame clones and drops some. The sample lists roughly 95,000 clones, over 75% seen once, with roughly 2.1% in the top ten. The clonotype was recovered from an adult with an advanced solid tumor such as melanoma, head and neck, liver or kidney cancer. The sequenced sample was CD4+ or CD8+ T cells sorted from blood, obtained in a trial of the OX40 agonist ivuxolimab. The chain joins TRBV7-2 to TRBJ2-4, with a weak D call TRBD1 (6 bases). Written as DNA, the CDR3 is TGTGCCAGCAGCTTAGGGCAGGGGAACATTCAGTACTTC. This codes for CASSLGQGNIQYF.